The 14 T cell receptor beta chains below were found in one sample sequenced in a study of blood T cell repertoires in COVID-19. Measured with immunoSEQ multiplex PCR; TCRdb has only the in-frame clones, and not every one. The table has about 73,000 clones, approximately 88% seen once. Sequenced: peripheral blood. The receptor source for this set is a man older than 75 with active or convalescent COVID-19.

The chain uses TRBV6-5 and TRBJ1-1; D unresolved. The CDR3 is made up of 13 amino acids. CDR1 is MNHEY and CDR2 is SVGAGI in the germline V gene. The V end was cut by 3 bases, the J end by 5 bases, with 10 bases between. CDR3 protein: CASSYNSRTEAFF. CDR3 sequence (DNA): TGTGCCAGCAGTTATAACAGTAGGACTGAAGCTTTCTTT.

This clone was picked up one time. The rearrangement links TRBV25-1 to TRBJ1-6; D remains unclear. The CDR3 extends over 15 amino acids. Germline values: CDR1 MGHDK, CDR2 SYGVNS. Trimming left V 5 bases short and J 5 bases short, with 13 bases between. The CDR3 sequence: CASSPYIGDNSPLHF. The CDR3 DNA sequence: TGTGCCAGCAGTCCATACATCGGGGATAATTCACCCCTCCACTTT.

This rearrangement joins TRBV14 to TRBJ1-1; 9 positions match TRBD1. The V gene end was trimmed by 6 bases and the J gene end by 4 bases; junction bases not matched to a gene: 12. The CDR3 has 16 amino acids. Germline CDR1 SGHDN, CDR2 FVKESK. As DNA, the CDR3 is TGTGCCAGCAGTCACAGGGGGCGAAATGCGGCCACTGAAGCTTTCTTT. It encodes CASSHRGRNAATEAFF.

As DNA, the CDR3 is TGTGCCAGTGGACTAAGCGGGGGACCAACTAGCACAGATACGCAGTATTTT. The encoded protein is CASGLSGGPTSTDTQYF. The gene calls are TRBV19 and TRBJ2-3; TRBD2 matches at 8 bases. Germline CDR1 and CDR2: LNHDA and SQIVND (reference sequence). Unmatched junction bases numbered 13, after V lost 8 bases and J lost 0 bases. This CDR3 is built from 17 residues.

The chain employs TRBV30 and TRBJ2-7, with TRBD1 identical over 10 bases. CDR1 and CDR2 (germline): GTSNPN, SVGIG (reference sequence). V gave up 2 bases and J gave up 6 bases; unmatched junction bases: 4. This CDR3 is built from 13 residues. The CDR3: CAWSRRTGGEQYF. The CDR3, as DNA: TGTGCCTGGAGTAGGCGGACAGGGGGCGAGCAGTACTTC.

The chain combines TRBV25-1 with TRBJ2-7; perhaps TRBD1 as D (7 bases). The CDR3 is 15 residues long. Between the trimmed V and J ends, which lost 6 bases and 4 bases, there was a span of 19 bases. The germline gives CDR1 MGHDK, CDR2 SYGVNS. CDR3 coding DNA: TGTGCCAGCAGCCTCGGAGGGGCAGGGGGTTACGAGCAGTACTTC. It is translated as CASSLGGAGGYEQYF.

This chain links TRBV19 with TRBJ2-7; TRBD1 aligns across 7 bases. Trimming cost V 5 bases and J 0 bases; bases outside gene matches: 10. Germline-derived CDR1 and CDR2 are LNHDA and SQIVND (reference sequence). This CDR3 spans 16 amino acids. The CDR3 spells CASSPLRDSFSYEQYF. The CDR3 DNA follows: TGTGCCAGTAGTCCCCTCCGGGACAGCTTCTCCTACGAGCAGTACTTC. Looking up the rest from reference TRBV19 and TRBJ2-7 gives the full variable domain: DGGITQSPKYLFRKEGQNVTLSCEQNLNHDAMYWYRQDPGQGLRLIYYSQIVNDFQKGDIAEGYSVSREKKESFPLTVTSAQKNPTAFYLCASSPLRDSFSYEQYFGPGTRLTVT.

The rearrangement uses TRBV10-1 and TRBJ2-5, with 8 bases fitting TRBD2. From germline, CDR1 is WNHNN and CDR2 SYGVQD (reference sequence). Germline trimming cut 4 bases from V and 0 bases from J; bases unmatched to any gene: 7. The length of the CDR3 is 16 residues. The CDR3 loop reads CASSASGGLYQETQYF. As DNA, the CDR3 is TGCGCCAGCAGTGCGAGCGGGGGATTGTACCAAGAGACCCAGTACTTC.

V and J are TRBV27 and TRBJ2-7; tentative D call: TRBD1 (6 bases). V was shortened by 7 bases and J by 5 bases, with 15 bases between the two germline ends. Germline V lookup: CDR1 MNHEY, CDR2 SMNVEV (reference sequence). The CDR3 is made up of 13 amino acids. CDR3 coding DNA: TGTGCCAGCAAAGAAGGGGGTTACAACGAGCAGTACTTC. This translates into CASKEGGYNEQYF.

The V and J genes are TRBV6-5 and TRBJ2-2; D is unclear. The germline CDR1 and CDR2 sequences are MNHEY and SVGAGI. The V gene lost 4 bases and the J gene lost 0 bases, with 9 bases spanning the gap. The CDR3 covers 15 residues. CDR3 DNA: TGTGCCAGCAGTTCAGACTTCACGAACACCGGGGAGCTGTTTTTT. Translation gives CASSSDFTNTGELFF.

The genes are TRBV4-1 and TRBJ1-1, with 7 bases identical to TRBD1. CDR3 length: 15 residues. The J segment lost 1 base and the V segment lost 4 bases, leaving 6 bases of the junction unmatched. Per germline, CDR1 MGHRA and CDR2 YSYEKL. The DNA of the CDR3 is TGCGCCAGCAGCCGCAACAGGGGTTCGAACACTGAAGCTTTCTTT. Encoded protein: CASSRNRGSNTEAFF.

V and J are TRBV7-2 and TRBJ2-1; D is perhaps TRBD1 (5 bases). V was cut by 3 bases and J by 4 bases, with 10 bases left in between. Germline values: CDR1 SGHTA, CDR2 FQGNSA. The CDR3 runs to 14 residues. The DNA of the CDR3 is TGTGCCAGCAGCTTGTCAGGGTCATACAATGAGCAGTTCTTC. Translation: CASSLSGSYNEQFF.

The gene calls are TRBV6-5 and TRBJ2-5; 7 bases map to TRBD1. CDR1 is MNHEY, CDR2 SVGAGI, per germline. V was pared by 0 bases and J by 5 bases, with 3 bases of the junction left unmatched. The CDR3 spans 14 residues. In nucleotides, the CDR3 is TGTGCCAGCAGTTACTCAGGGGGCTTGGAGACCCAGTACTTC. Translating gives CASSYSGGLETQYF.

This chain links TRBV6-6 with TRBJ2-1; 10 nucleotides align to TRBD1. The CDR3 spans 15 residues. Germline V gene lookup returns CDR1 MNHNY and CDR2 SVGAGI (reference sequence). Trimming took 5 bases from V and 7 from J; bases not matched to a gene: 8. This CDR3 reads CASSTPGQGTNEQFF. The DNA of the CDR3 is TGTGCCAGCAGTACACCGGGACAGGGGACGAATGAGCAGTTCTTC.